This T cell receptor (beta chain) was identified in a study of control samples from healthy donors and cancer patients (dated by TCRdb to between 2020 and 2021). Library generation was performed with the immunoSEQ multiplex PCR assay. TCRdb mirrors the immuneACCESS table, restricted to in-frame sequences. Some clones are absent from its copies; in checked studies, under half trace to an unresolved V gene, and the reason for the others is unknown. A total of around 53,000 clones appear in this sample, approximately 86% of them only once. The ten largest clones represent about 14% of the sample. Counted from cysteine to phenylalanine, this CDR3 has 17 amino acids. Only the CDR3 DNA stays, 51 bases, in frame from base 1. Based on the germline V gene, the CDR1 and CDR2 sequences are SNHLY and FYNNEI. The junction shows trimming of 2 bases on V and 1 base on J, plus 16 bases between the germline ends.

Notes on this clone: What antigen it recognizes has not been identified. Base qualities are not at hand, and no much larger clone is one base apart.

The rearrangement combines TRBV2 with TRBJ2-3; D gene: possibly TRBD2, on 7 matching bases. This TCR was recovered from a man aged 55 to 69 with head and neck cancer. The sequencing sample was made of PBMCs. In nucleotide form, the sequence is TGTGCCAGCAGTGAACCCCCAGGGGCGGGGGGCACAGATACGCAGTATTTT. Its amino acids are CASSEPPGAGGTDTQYF.